This T cell receptor (beta chain) was captured by sequencing in a study of T cells expressing NK-cell markers (dated by TCRdb to 2020 to 2022). Regarding the research as a whole: Three sorted T-cell subsets (CD3+CD56+NKG2C+, CD3+CD56+NKG2C- and CD3+CD56-NKG2C+) from several donors had their TCR beta-chain repertoires profiled. Of the eight sequenced donors, seven were found to be HCMV-seropositive and one was found to be HCMV-seronegative. Randomly selected healthy volunteers, three men and five women, were used as the eight sequenced donors. Libraries were sequenced as 2 x 150 bp reads on Illumina HiSeq 2000/2500, MiSeq or NextSeq.

Looking up the germline V gene (reference sequence) yields CDR1 DFQATT and CDR2 SNEGSKA. From cysteine to phenylalanine, the CDR3 is 13 amino acids long. The DNA is not on file. General study outcomes and caveats: Whether the expanded NKG2C-expressing T cell clones were specific for HCMV antigens remained unclear. For five or six donors, the dominant CD3+CD56+NKG2C+ clonotypes were among the top 10 CD8+ clonotypes and accounted for roughly 1.0-8% of CD8+ T cells. Those dominant clonotypes were again the most abundant among CD3+CD56-NKG2C+ cells in several donors, at about 25-60.1%.

Points on this clonotype: The antigen this receptor binds is unknown.

Sequencing was performed on an Illumina HiSeq 2000. TCR beta cDNA libraries were made by 5'RACE template switching that added a universal primer site and unique molecular identifiers. cDNA synthesis was primed from the TCR beta constant segment and was followed by two successive PCR amplification steps. In the source study's methods: Reads were demultiplexed and grouped by UMI with MIGEC, and clonotypes were assembled and quantified with MiTCR. To remove erroneous sequences, TCR cDNA sequences were retained only when supported by two or more reads. The tcR package was used for downstream repertoire analysis, and clonotypes were matched between fractions using CDR3 nucleotide sequence together with V segment. Antigen specificity was annotated against VDJdb with VDJmatch, allowing one amino acid substitution in CDR3. TCRdb reprocessed the reads, reporting each CDR3 protein sequence once and no DNA. The V and J calls come from TCRdb's annotation, not from the publication. The table held for this sample gives about 460,000 distinct CDR3 sequences. The ten most abundant clones make up almost 1.5% of the sample.

A commercial ELISA kit detecting HCMV-specific IgG in serum was used to determine HCMV serostatus. Peripheral blood mononuclear cells were isolated from blood by Ficoll density gradient centrifugation. This receptor was taken from a woman aged 45-65 years in good health. Donor details come from another sample of the same person, matched by shared clones. The sequence links TRBV20-1 to TRBJ1-2; TCRdb names TRBD1, which stays unverified in the absence of DNA. Material: blood T cells: a sorted CD56 or NKG2C T cell subset, CD4+ or CD8+ T cells, or bulk PBMC T cells (not recorded which). The CDR3 in this case is CSAGTANNYGYTF.